This TCR beta chain came from a study of T cells in localized non-small cell lung cancer. CDR3 length equals 16 residues. Looked up from germline, CDR1 is MDHEN and CDR2 is SYDVKM. Unmatched junction bases numbered 10, after V lost 5 bases and J lost 6 bases. The repertoire was sequenced with immunoSEQ multiplex PCR; TCRdb's copy has only in-frame clones and lacks some. The sample consists of about 800 clones, 30% to 40% of them appearing once. The receptor was isolated from a male donor aged 60 or older with stage II squamous cell lung carcinoma. The chain couples TRBV28 to TRBJ1-2; TRBD1 matches 12 bases. The source was normal lung tissue next to the tumor, collected before any cancer treatment. CDR3 amino acids: CASSGVTGTGGDGYTF. Here the CDR3 DNA reads TGTGCCAGCAGTGGGGTTACCGGGACAGGGGGCGATGGCTACACCTTC.